The next 24 T cell receptor beta chains were all read from a single sample in a study of blood T cell repertoires in COVID-19. Produced via immunoSEQ multiplex PCR; TCRdb's table is partial and in-frame only. The repertoire holds 45,000 or so clones, roughly nine tenths seen once, with 9.2% in the top ten. The specimen was peripheral blood. The receptors originated from a human donor in a cohort sampled during active COVID-19.

This chain joins TRBV7-9 and TRBJ2-7; 12 positions agree with TRBD2. Looked up from germline, CDR1 is SEHNR and CDR2 is FQNEAQ (reference sequence). J was trimmed by 1 base and V by 3 bases; bases with no gene match: 4. The CDR3 sequence is 16 residues long. CDR3 protein: CASSFEGLAGSYEQYF. The CDR3 coding sequence is TGTGCCAGCAGCTTCGAAGGACTAGCGGGGTCCTACGAGCAGTACTTC.

This sequence joins TRBV6-4 and TRBJ2-7; D remains unclear. Germline CDR1 is MRHNA and CDR2 is SNTAGT. Trimming removed 3 bases from V and 4 bases from J, with 13 bases in between. This CDR3 has 14 amino acids. The CDR3 DNA follows: TGTGCCAGCAGTGAATCGGTGTGGTCATACGAGCAGTACTTC. Translated, it gives CASSESVWSYEQYF.

V gene TRBV11-1 combines with J gene TRBJ1-6; D is ambiguous. Deletions cut 5 bases from V and 9 bases from J, with 14 bases between. This CDR3 has 14 residues. Germline V gene sequence: CDR1 SGHAT, CDR2 FQDESV (reference sequence). DNA for the CDR3: TGTGCCAGCAGCAATAATGTACGGGGTTCACCCCTCCACTTT. Residues: CASSNNVRGSPLHF. The variable domain in full, completed from reference TRBV11-1 and TRBJ1-6, reads EAEVAQSPRYKITEKSQAVAFWCDPISGHATLYWYRQILGQGPELLVQFQDESVVDDSQLPKDRFSAERLKGVDSTLKIQPAELGDSAMYLCASSNNVRGSPLHFGNGTRLTVT.

This chain links TRBV5-4 with TRBJ1-3, with D uncertain. From germline, CDR1 is SGHNT and CDR2 YYREEE (reference sequence). V lost 4 bases, J lost 2 bases, and 10 bases lay in between. The CDR3 is 14 amino acids. CDR3 in amino acids: CASSEAETGNTIYF. The CDR3 DNA reads TGTGCCAGCAGCGAGGCAGAGACTGGAAACACCATATATTTT.

The chain carries TRBV3-1 (or the pseudogene TRBV3-2) and TRBJ1-2, with 8 bases aligning to TRBD1. CDR3 length equals 16 residues. The germline gives CDR1 LGHDT, CDR2 YNNKEL (reference sequence). With 1 base clipped from V and 4 bases from J, the junction kept 8 bases outside the gene matches. CDR3 protein: CASSQVEGQGRYGYTF. In nucleotides, the CDR3 is TGTGCCAGCAGCCAAGTTGAAGGACAGGGACGCTATGGCTACACCTTC.

The chain uses TRBV6-4 and TRBJ2-2; TRBD1 is a possible D gene (6 bases). In germline, CDR1 is MRHNA, CDR2 SNTAGT. The CDR3 is made up of 14 amino acids. The V end lost 3 bases, the J end lost 5 bases, and 10 bases lay between the germline ends. In nucleotides, the CDR3 is TGTGCCAGCAGTGAACAGGGAATTACCGGGGAGCTGTTTTTT. It translates to CASSEQGITGELFF.

The rearrangement joins TRBV30 to TRBJ2-3, with a possible D match to TRBD2 (6 bases). The CDR3 totals 11 residues. Germline V gene sequence: CDR1 GTSNPN, CDR2 SVGIG (reference sequence). V was shortened by 1 base and J by 10 bases, with 9 bases between the two germline ends. The CDR3 region has the DNA TGTGCCTGGAGTGCCGGGACTGCGCAGTATTTT. Protein sequence: CAWSAGTAQYF.

The chain has TRBV27 and TRBJ2-5; 8 nucleotides align to TRBD1. Looked up from germline, CDR1 is MNHEY and CDR2 is SMNVEV (reference sequence). V was pared by 5 bases and J by 5 bases, with 7 bases of the junction left unmatched. The CDR3 sequence is 14 residues long. CDR3 in amino acids: CASSTGQGRETQYF. The CDR3 DNA reads TGTGCCAGCAGTACCGGACAGGGTCGGGAGACCCAGTACTTC.

V usage is TRBV7-9 and J usage is TRBJ1-2; tentatively, D is TRBD1 (5 bases). The germline V gene encodes CDR1 SEHNR and CDR2 FQNEAQ (reference sequence). The V gene lost 2 bases and the J gene lost 7 bases, with 17 bases spanning the gap. This CDR3 comprises 15 residues. CDR3 DNA sequence: TGTGCCAGCAGCTTATTCGGGGGGATGCGACGTGGCTACACCTTC. Translating it yields CASSLFGGMRRGYTF.

This chain links TRBV19 with TRBJ1-4; the match to TRBD1 covers 9 bases. The CDR3 consists of 15 residues. Germline V gene data show CDR1 as LNHDA and CDR2 as SQIVND (reference sequence). Losses at the gene ends were 4 bases for V and 7 bases for J; bases not matched to a gene: 7. The CDR3 protein is CASSTLDRGGEKLFF. CDR3 in DNA: TGTGCCAGTAGTACGTTGGACAGGGGCGGTGAAAAACTGTTTTTT.

J is TRBJ2-3 and V is TRBV5-6; D remains unclear. CDR1 SGHDT and CDR2 YYEEEE come from the germline V gene. The length of the CDR3 is 14 residues. Trimming cost V 0 bases and J 2 bases, with 7 bases left between them. The CDR3 nucleotides read TGTGCCAGCAGCTTGGAGCTTCCCACAGATACGCAGTATTTT. It yields the protein CASSLELPTDTQYF.

The chain is built from TRBV10-3 and TRBJ2-2, with 7 bases fitting TRBD1. The CDR3 runs to 17 residues. CDR1 ENHRY and CDR2 SYGVKD come from the germline V gene. Unmatched junction bases numbered 9, after V lost 1 base and J lost 4 bases. The CDR3 DNA follows: TGTGCCATCAGTGAGTTAGGACAGGATGGGGGCACCGGGGAGCTGTTTTTT. Translation: CAISELGQDGGTGELFF.

The gene calls are TRBV6-6 and TRBJ2-3; 11 bases are a match to TRBD1. The V and J ends lost 6 bases and 6 bases, in that order; junction bases with no gene match: 2. CDR1 and CDR2 (germline): MNHNY, SVGAGI (reference sequence). The CDR3 has 13 residues. In DNA, the CDR3 is TGTGCCAGCAGGGACAGGGGGCGGGATACGCAGTATTTT. Its translation: CASRDRGRDTQYF.

This clone was picked up a small number of times. The chain couples TRBV6-4 to TRBJ1-2; D perhaps matches TRBD1 (6 bases). Germline-derived CDR1 and CDR2 are MRHNA and SNTAGT. V was cut by 6 bases and J by 0 bases, with 8 bases left in between. The CDR3 has 13 residues. This chain's CDR3 is CASSRTANYGYTF. The DNA of the CDR3 is TGTGCCAGCAGCCGGACAGCTAACTATGGCTACACCTTC.

The V and J genes are TRBV28 and TRBJ1-2; no clear D. V lost 3 bases and J lost 6, with 17 bases in between. This CDR3 comprises 15 residues. From germline, CDR1 is MDHEN and CDR2 SYDVKM. The CDR3 sequence: CASSFRDYPPNGYTF. For the CDR3, the DNA is TGTGCCAGCAGTTTTCGCGACTACCCCCCAAATGGCTACACCTTC.

The chain links TRBV5-4 to TRBJ2-1, with 8 bases fitting TRBD2. The trim removed 4 bases at V and 6 bases at J, leaving 9 bases unmatched. This CDR3 has 15 amino acids. CDR1 SGHNT and CDR2 YYREEE come from the germline V gene (reference sequence). The CDR3 protein is CASSVRGGHGNEQFF. The CDR3 DNA is TGTGCCAGCAGCGTCCGGGGGGGCCATGGCAATGAGCAGTTCTTC. Using reference TRBV5-4 and TRBJ2-1 for the parts outside the CDR3, the full variable domain is ETGVTQSPTHLIKTRGQQVTLRCSSQSGHNTVSWYQQALGQGPQFIFQYYREEENGRGNFPPRFSGLQFPNYSSELNVNALELDDSALYLCASSVRGGHGNEQFFGPGTRLTVL.

As DNA, the CDR3 is TGTGCCAGTAGTCCTCCGTGGGCTTACAATGAGCAGTTCTTC. As protein: CASSPPWAYNEQFF. The gene calls are TRBV19 and TRBJ2-1; no clear D gene. V was shortened by 5 bases and J by 4 bases, with 12 bases between the two germline ends. This CDR3 is built from 14 residues. The germline V gene has CDR1 LNHDA and CDR2 SQIVND (reference sequence).

The J gene is TRBJ2-3, the V gene TRBV9; D is uncertain. V was pared by 1 base and J by 2 bases, with 8 bases between. The V gene's germline CDR1 is SGDLS and CDR2 YYNGEE. CDR3 length: 14 residues. The CDR3 sequence is CASSVMLDTDTQYF. In DNA, the CDR3 is TGTGCCAGCAGCGTAATGCTAGACACAGATACGCAGTATTTT.

The V and J genes are TRBV5-1 and TRBJ1-1; no clear D gene. The CDR3 loop spans 13 amino acids. The germline V and J ends were trimmed by 2 bases and 2 bases, with 7 bases remaining between them. Germline CDR1 reads SGHRS; CDR2 reads YFSETQ. In DNA form, the CDR3 reads TGCGCCAGCAGCTTTGAGGTTAACACTGAAGCTTTCTTT. It translates to CASSFEVNTEAFF.

CDR3 bases: TGTGCCAGCAGCGCGGGACTAGCGGGGGTTAATGAGCAGTTCTTC. It is translated as CASSAGLAGVNEQFF. The V gene is TRBV7-3, the J gene TRBJ2-1; 14 bases map to TRBD2. Germline V gene lookup returns CDR1 SGHTA and CDR2 FQGTGA. This CDR3 is 15 amino acids long. V was pared by 5 bases and J by 7 bases, with 4 bases of the junction left unmatched.

The rearrangement links TRBV9 to TRBJ2-1; TRBD1 matches 7 bases. The CDR3 totals 15 residues. CDR1 and CDR2 (germline): SGDLS, YYNGEE. The ends lost 3 bases at V and 4 bases at J; junction bases unmatched: 7. DNA for the CDR3: TGTGCCAGCAGCGCCCGGACAGGCCCATACAATGAGCAGTTCTTC. This encodes CASSARTGPYNEQFF. Combining the CDR3 with reference TRBV9 and TRBJ2-1 gives the whole variable domain DSGVTQTPKHLITATGQRVTLRCSPRSGDLSVYWYQQSLDQGLQFLIQYYNGEERAKGNILERFSAQQFPDLHSELNLSSLELGDSALYFCASSARTGPYNEQFFGPGTRLTVL.

The V call is TRBV11-2, the J call TRBJ2-3; 9 nucleotides line up with TRBD2. This CDR3 spans 16 amino acids. Germline CDR1 reads SGHAT; CDR2 reads FQNNGV. V lost 5 bases to trimming and J lost 2 bases; unmatched junction nucleotides: 8. In DNA, the CDR3 is TGTGCCAGCAGCAAGACGCGCGGGGGGGCCACAGATACGCAGTATTTT. Protein: CASSKTRGGATDTQYF.

This clone has a single count. The J gene is TRBJ2-3, the V gene TRBV14; D gene uncertain. V lost 0 bases, J lost 4 bases, and 11 bases lay in between. The CDR3 totals 15 residues. Germline-derived CDR1 and CDR2 are SGHDN and FVKESK. CDR3 nucleotides: TGTGCCAGCAGCCAAGATGAGCAGCAGGCAGATACGCAGTATTTT. It specifies CASSQDEQQADTQYF.

J is TRBJ1-5 and V is TRBV2; TRBD1 is a possible D gene (6 bases). V shed 7 bases and J shed 6 bases, with 13 bases lying between them. Germline CDR1 and CDR2: SNHLY and FYNNEI. This CDR3 contains 13 residues. CDR3 loop: CASTRTGPQPQHF. CDR3 coding DNA: TGTGCCAGCACGCGAACAGGGCCTCAGCCCCAGCATTTT.